This TCR beta chain derives from a study of OX40 agonist ivuxolimab in advanced cancers. TCRdb's copy holds only in-frame clones and misses some; the assay was immunoSEQ multiplex PCR. This table holds some 76,000 clones, about 80% found once. Baseline was the first blood sampling point, followed by cycle 4 day 1 and cycle 7 day 1. Sample: CD4+ or CD8+ T cells sorted from blood, taken in a trial of the OX40 agonist ivuxolimab. The receptor comes from an adult with an advanced solid tumor such as melanoma, head and neck, liver or kidney cancer.

CDR3 amino acids: CASSLDRGNTEAFF. CDR3 in DNA: TGCGCCAGCAGCTTGGACAGAGGGAACACTGAAGCTTTCTTT. V and J are TRBV5-1 and TRBJ1-1; no clear D. The ends were cut back, 0 bases at V and 1 base at J, with 7 bases in the middle. Germline V gene sequence: CDR1 SGHRS, CDR2 YFSETQ. CDR3 size: 14 residues.